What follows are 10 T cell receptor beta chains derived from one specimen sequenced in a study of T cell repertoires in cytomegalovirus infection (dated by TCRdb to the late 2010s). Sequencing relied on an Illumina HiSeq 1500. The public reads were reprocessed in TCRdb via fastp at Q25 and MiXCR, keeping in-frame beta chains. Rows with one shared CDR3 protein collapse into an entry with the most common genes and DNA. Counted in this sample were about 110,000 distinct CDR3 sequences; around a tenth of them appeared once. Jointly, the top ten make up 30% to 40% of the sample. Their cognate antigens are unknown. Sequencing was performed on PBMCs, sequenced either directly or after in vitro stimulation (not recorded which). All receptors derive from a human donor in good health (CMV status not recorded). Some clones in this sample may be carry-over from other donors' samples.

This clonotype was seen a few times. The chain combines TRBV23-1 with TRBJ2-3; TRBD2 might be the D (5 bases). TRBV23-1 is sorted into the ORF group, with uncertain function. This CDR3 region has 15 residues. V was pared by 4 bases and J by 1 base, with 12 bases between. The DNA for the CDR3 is TGCGCCAGCAGTCGGGAAGGGAGTGGCACAGATACGCAGTATTTT. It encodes CASSREGSGTDTQYF.

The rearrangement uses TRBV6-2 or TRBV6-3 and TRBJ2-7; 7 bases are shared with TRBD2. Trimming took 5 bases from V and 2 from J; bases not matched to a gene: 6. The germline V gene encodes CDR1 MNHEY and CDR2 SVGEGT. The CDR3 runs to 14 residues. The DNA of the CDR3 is TGTGCCAGCAGTCAACGGGACTATCCCTACGAGCAGTACTTC. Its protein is CASSQRDYPYEQYF.

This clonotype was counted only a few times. CDR3 sequence reads: CASSQDRSVAGELFF. In DNA form, the CDR3 reads TGCGCCAGCAGCCAAGATCGATCTGTCGCCGGGGAGCTGTTTTTT. This rearrangement joins TRBV4-3 to TRBJ2-2; D is unresolved. The V gene lost 0 bases and the J gene lost 6 bases, with 11 bases spanning the gap. Germline CDR1 reads LGHNA; CDR2 reads YSLEER. This CDR3 is built from 15 residues.

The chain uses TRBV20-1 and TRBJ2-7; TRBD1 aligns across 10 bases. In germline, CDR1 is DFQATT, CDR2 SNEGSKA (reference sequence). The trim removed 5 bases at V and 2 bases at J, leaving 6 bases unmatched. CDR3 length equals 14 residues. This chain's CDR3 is CSAPPGQGTYEQYF. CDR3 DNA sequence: TGCAGTGCTCCCCCGGGACAGGGGACCTACGAGCAGTACTTC.

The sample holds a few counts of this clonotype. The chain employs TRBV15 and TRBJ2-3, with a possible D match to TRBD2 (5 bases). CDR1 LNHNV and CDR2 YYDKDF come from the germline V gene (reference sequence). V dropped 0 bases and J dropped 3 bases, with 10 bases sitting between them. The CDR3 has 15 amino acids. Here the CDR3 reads CATSRDKGGTDTQYF. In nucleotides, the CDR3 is TGTGCCACCAGCAGAGATAAGGGCGGGACAGATACGCAGTATTTT. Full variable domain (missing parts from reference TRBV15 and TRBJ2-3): DAMVIQNPRYQVTQFGKPVTLSCSQTLNHNVMYWYQQKSSQAPKLLFHYYDKDFNNEADTPDNFQSRRPNTSFCFLDIRSPGLGDTAMYLCATSRDKGGTDTQYFGPGTRLTVL.

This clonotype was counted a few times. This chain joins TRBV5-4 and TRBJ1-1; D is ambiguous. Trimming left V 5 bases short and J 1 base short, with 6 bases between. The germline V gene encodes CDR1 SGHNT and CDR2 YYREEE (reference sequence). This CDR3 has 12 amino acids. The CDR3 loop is CASSGGNTEAFF. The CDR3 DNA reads TGTGCCAGCAGTGGAGGGAACACTGAAGCTTTCTTT.

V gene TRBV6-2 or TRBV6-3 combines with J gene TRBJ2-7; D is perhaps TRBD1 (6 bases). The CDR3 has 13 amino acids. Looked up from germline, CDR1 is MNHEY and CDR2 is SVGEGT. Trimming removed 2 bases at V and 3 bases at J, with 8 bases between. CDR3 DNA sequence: TGTGCCAGCAGTTACGGGGGCCTCTACGAGCAGTACTTC. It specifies CASSYGGLYEQYF.

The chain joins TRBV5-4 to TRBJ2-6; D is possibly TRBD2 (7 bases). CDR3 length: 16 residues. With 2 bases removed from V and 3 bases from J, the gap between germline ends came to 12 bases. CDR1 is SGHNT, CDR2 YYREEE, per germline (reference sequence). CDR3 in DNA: TGTGCCAGCAGCTTACAGGGAGGGTATGGGGCCAACGTCCTGACTTTC. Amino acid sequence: CASSLQGGYGANVLTF.

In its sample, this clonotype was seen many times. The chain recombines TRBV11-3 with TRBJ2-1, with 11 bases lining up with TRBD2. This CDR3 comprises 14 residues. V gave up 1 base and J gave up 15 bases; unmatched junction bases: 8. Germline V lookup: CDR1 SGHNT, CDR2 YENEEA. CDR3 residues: CASSLVGSGLAVFF. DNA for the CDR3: TGTGCCAGCAGCTTAGTGGGTTCGGGACTAGCGGTGTTCTTC.

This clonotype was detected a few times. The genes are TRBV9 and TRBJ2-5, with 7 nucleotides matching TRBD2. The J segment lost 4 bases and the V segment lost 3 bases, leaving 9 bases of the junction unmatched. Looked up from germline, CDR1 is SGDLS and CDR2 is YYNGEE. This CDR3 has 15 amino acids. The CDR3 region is CASSDDGRTGETQYF. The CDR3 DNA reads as TGTGCCAGCAGCGACGACGGGAGGACTGGAGAGACCCAGTACTTC.